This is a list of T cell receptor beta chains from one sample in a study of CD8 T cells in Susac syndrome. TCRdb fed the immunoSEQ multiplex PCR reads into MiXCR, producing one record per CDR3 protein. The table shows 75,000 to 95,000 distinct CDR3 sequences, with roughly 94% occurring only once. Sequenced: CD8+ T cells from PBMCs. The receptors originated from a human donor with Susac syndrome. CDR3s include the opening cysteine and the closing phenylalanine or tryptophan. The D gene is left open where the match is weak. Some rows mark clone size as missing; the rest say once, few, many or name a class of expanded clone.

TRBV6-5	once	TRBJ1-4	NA	CASSSREVPNEKLFF	TGTGCCAGCAGTTCCAGGGAGGTCCCTAATGAAAAACTGTTTTTT
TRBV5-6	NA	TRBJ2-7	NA	CASSAGWGYEQYF	TGTGCCAGCAGCGCGGGGTGGGGGTACGAGCAGTACTTC
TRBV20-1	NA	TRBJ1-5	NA	CSASGGADSNQPQHF	TGCAGTGCTAGCGGAGGAGCAGACAGCAATCAGCCCCAGCATTTT
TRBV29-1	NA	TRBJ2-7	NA	CSVEGGFGQGSSYEQYF	TGCAGCGTTGAAGGGGGCTTCGGGCAGGGGAGCTCCTACGAGCAGTACTTC
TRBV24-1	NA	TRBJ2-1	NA	CATSDRASSSYNEQFF	TGTGCCACCAGTGACCGTGCTAGTTCCTCCTACAATGAGCAGTTCTTC
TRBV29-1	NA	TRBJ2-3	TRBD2	CSVEGSGGPSDTQYF	TGCAGCGTTGAAGGCTCGGGAGGGCCGTCAGATACGCAGTATTTT
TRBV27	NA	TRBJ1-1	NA	CASSSLQGGVTEAFF	TGTGCCAGCAGTTCCCTCCAGGGAGGAGTCACTGAAGCTTTCTTT
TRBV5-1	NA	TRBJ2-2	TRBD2	CASSGTSGPNTGELFF	TGCGCCAGCAGTGGGACTAGCGGGCCGAACACCGGGGAGCTGTTTTTT
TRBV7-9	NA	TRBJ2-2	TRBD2	CASSARLAGGGTGELFF	TGTGCCAGCAGCGCCAGACTAGCGGGAGGTGGCACCGGGGAGCTGTTTTTT
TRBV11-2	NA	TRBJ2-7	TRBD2	CASSLLTPGLAGGEQYF	TGTGCCAGCAGCTTACTCACCCCGGGACTAGCGGGAGGCGAGCAGTACTTC
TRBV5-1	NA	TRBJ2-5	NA	CASSRGETQYF	TGTGCCAGCAGCAGGGGAGAGACCCAGTACTTC
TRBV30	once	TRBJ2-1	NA	CAWSETGPGQFF	TGTGCCTGGAGTGAAACAGGGCCAGGGCAGTTCTTC
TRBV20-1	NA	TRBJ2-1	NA	CSANNEQFF	TGCAGTGCCAACAATGAGCAGTTCTTC
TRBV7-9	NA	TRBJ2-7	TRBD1	CASSFGGQSSYEQYF	TGTGCCAGCAGCTTTGGGGGACAGAGCTCCTACGAGCAGTACTTC
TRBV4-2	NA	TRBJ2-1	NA	CASSQDTSNEQFF	TGTGCCAGCAGCCAAGATACTAGCAATGAGCAGTTCTTC
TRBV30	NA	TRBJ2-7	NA	CAWNLFLGDEQYF	TGTGCCTGGAATCTATTTCTCGGCGACGAGCAGTACTTC
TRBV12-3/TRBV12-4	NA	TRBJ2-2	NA	CASTGTLNTGELFF	TGTGCCAGCACTGGGACTTTGAACACCGGGGAGCTGTTTTTT
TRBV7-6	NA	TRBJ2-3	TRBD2	CASSLAGAGVVGDTQYF	TGTGCCAGCAGCTTAGCAGGAGCGGGAGTAGTGGGAGATACGCAGTATTTT
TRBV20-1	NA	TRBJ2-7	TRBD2	CSALSGPTYEQYF	TGCAGTGCCCTTAGCGGGCCAACCTACGAGCAGTACTTC
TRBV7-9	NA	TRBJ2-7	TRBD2	CASSPTSGKERYEQYF	TGTGCCAGCAGCCCGACTAGCGGGAAAGAAAGGTACGAGCAGTACTTC
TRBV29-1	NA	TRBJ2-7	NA	CSVLHSGFGEQYF	TGCAGCGTCCTACACAGCGGGTTCGGCGAGCAGTACTTC
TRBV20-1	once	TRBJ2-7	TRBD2	CSAKLLAESSYEQYF	TGCAGTGCTAAGCTACTAGCGGAGAGCTCCTACGAGCAGTACTTC
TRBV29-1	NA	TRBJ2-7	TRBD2	CSALAEYEQYF	TGCAGCGCTCTAGCGGAGTACGAGCAGTACTTC
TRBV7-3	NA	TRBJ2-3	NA	CASSLGVSDTQYF	TGTGCCAGCAGCTTAGGAGTTTCGGATACGCAGTATTTT
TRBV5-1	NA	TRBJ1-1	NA	CASSHDLNTEAFF	TGCGCCAGCAGTCACGACCTGAACACTGAAGCTTTCTTT
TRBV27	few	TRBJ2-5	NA	CASSLSGTAKVTQYF	TGTGCCAGCAGCCTATCCGGGACGGCTAAGGTGACCCAGTACTTC
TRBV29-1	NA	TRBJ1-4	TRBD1	CSVPGQGLNEKLFF	TGCAGCGTTCCGGGACAGGGCCTTAATGAAAAACTGTTTTTT
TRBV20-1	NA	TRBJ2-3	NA	CSAGWGADTQYF	TGCAGTGCTGGGTGGGGAGCAGATACGCAGTATTTT
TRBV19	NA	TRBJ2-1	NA	CASSMGLYNEQFF	TGTGCCAGTAGTATGGGACTTTACAATGAGCAGTTCTTC
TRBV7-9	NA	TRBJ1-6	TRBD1	CASSPGQGFSPLHF	TGTGCCAGCAGCCCAGGACAGGGTTTTTCACCCCTCCACTTT
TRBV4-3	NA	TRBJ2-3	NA	CASSQDKSDTQYF	TGCGCCAGCAGCCAAGATAAGTCAGATACGCAGTATTTT
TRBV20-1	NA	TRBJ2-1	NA	CSPDFSRSYNEQFF	TGCAGTCCCGACTTCTCTAGATCCTACAATGAGCAGTTCTTC
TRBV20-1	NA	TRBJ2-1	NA	CSARGLAYNEQFF	TGCAGTGCTAGAGGACTAGCCTACAATGAGCAGTTCTTC
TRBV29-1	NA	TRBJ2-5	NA	CSGVRVSRGQETQYF	TGCAGCGGGGTTAGGGTCTCTCGGGGTCAAGAGACCCAGTACTTC
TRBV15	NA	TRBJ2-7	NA	CATSRDSQGNFYEQYF	TGTGCCACCAGCAGAGATTCTCAGGGGAATTTCTACGAGCAGTACTTC
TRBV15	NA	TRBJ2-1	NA	CATSILQGPLGNEQFF	TGTGCCACCAGCATCTTACAGGGCCCACTTGGCAATGAGCAGTTCTTC
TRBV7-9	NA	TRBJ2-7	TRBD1	CASSDSGQTKEQYF	TGTGCCAGCAGCGATTCGGGACAGACGAAGGAGCAGTACTTC
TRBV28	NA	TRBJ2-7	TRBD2	CASSPLPSGDEQYF	TGTGCCAGCAGTCCCCTTCCCAGCGGGGACGAGCAGTACTTC
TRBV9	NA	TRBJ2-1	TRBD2	CASSHTVLAGGYNEQFF	TGTGCCAGCAGTCATACCGTACTAGCGGGAGGCTACAATGAGCAGTTCTTC
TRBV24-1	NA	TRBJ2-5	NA	CATSAWDQETQYF	TGTGCCACCAGTGCGTGGGACCAAGAGACCCAGTACTTC
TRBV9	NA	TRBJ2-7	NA	CASSVEGGSYEQYF	TGTGCCAGCAGCGTAGAGGGGGGCTCCTACGAGCAGTACTTC
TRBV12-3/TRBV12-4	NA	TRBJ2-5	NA	CASSHPTSQETQYF	TGTGCCAGCAGTCACCCTACTAGTCAGGAGACCCAGTACTTC
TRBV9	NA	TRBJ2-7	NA	CASSTDGTSSSYEQYF	TGTGCCAGCAGCACCGATGGGACTTCTAGCTCCTACGAGCAGTACTTC
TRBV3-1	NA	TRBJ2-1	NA	CASSQVDSKRPYYNEQFF	TGTGCCAGCAGCCAAGTCGACAGTAAGCGGCCCTACTACAATGAGCAGTTCTTC
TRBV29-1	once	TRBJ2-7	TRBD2	CSVALVWEREPTYEQYF	TGCAGCGTTGCTCTTGTTTGGGAGCGGGAACCGACCTACGAGCAGTACTTC
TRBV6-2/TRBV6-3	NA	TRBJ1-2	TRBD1	CASSYAFRTGNYGYTF	TGTGCCAGCAGTTACGCCTTTCGGACAGGCAACTATGGCTACACCTTC
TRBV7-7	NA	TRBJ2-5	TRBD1	CASSLSIATGTETQYF	TGTGCTAGCAGCTTAAGTATCGCGACAGGGACCGAGACCCAGTACTTC
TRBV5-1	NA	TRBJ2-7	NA	CASSLGQGPGEQYF	TGCGCCAGCAGCTTGGGGCAGGGGCCGGGGGAGCAGTACTTC
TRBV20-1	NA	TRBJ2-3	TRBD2	CSASEPSGRATDTQYF	TGCAGTGCTAGCGAACCTAGCGGGAGGGCCACAGATACGCAGTATTTT
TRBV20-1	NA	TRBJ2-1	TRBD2	CSAALAGWINEQFF	TGCAGTGCTGCCCTAGCGGGGTGGATCAATGAGCAGTTCTTC
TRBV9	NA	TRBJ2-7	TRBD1	CASSVEGDRPYEQYF	TGTGCCAGCAGCGTAGAAGGGGACAGGCCCTACGAGCAGTACTTC
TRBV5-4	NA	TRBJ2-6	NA	CASSYQSSGANVLTF	TGTGCCAGCAGCTACCAGAGCTCTGGGGCCAACGTCCTGACTTTC
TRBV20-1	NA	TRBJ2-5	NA	CSARWPEQETQYF	TGCAGTGCTAGATGGCCCGAACAAGAGACCCAGTACTTC
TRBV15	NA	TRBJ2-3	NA	CATSSRQFPPTDTQYF	TGTGCCACCAGCAGCCGTCAGTTTCCACCCACAGATACGCAGTATTTT